This T cell receptor beta chain was identified during a study of shared clonotypes between healthy human individuals. Study details: Every donor yielded three CD4 naive, three CD4 memory, two CD8 naive and one CD8 memory plate. General study findings and limits: A handful of donors had roughly 5% of their naive CD4 clonotypes in common. Memory subsets generally showed smaller estimated richness than naive subsets did.

The protocol was immunoSEQ multiplex PCR, while the TCRdb copy is restricted to in-frame clones and leaves out a portion. The sample consists of some 1.4 million clones, roughly 96% of them appearing once. Trimming stripped 1 base from V and 8 bases from J, with 8 bases between. In germline, CDR1 is SGHAT, CDR2 FQNNGV. The CDR3 contains 13 residues. The donor cohort consisted entirely of Caucasian adults residing in Nashville, Tennessee. On this clone: Its antigen is unknown.

The specimen was naive CD4+ T cells sorted from blood. Described subset: CD45RA+ positively selected. V and J are TRBV11-2 and TRBJ1-4; D remains unclear. The receptor was isolated from a man aged 30 to 45 in good health. The CDR3: CASSLGVVEKLFF. The CDR3 DNA follows: TGTGCCAGCAGCTTAGGGGTCGTGGAAAAACTGTTTTTT. The whole variable domain, remainder taken from reference TRBV11-2 and TRBJ1-4, is EAGVAQSPRYKIIEKRQSVAFWCNPISGHATLYWYQQILGQGPKLLIQFQNNGVVDDSQLPKDRFSAERLKGVDSTLKIQPAKLEDSAVYLCASSLGVVEKLFFGSGTQLSVL.